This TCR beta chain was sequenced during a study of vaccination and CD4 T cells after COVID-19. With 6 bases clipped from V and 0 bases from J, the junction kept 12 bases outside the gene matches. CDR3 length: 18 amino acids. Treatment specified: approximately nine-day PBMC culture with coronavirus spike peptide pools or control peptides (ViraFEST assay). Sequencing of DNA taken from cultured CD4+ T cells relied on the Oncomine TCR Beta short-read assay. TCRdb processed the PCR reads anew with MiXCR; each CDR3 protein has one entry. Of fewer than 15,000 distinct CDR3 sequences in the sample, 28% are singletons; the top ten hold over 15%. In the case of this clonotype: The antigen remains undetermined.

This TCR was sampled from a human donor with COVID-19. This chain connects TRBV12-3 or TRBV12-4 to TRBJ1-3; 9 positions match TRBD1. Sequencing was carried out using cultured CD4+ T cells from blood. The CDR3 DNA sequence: TGTGCCAGCAGGGGACAGGGACTTTCTAGACGCTCTGGAAACACCATATATTTT. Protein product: CASRGQGLSRRSGNTIYF.